The entry below gives a single TCR beta chain sequence along with its context. What it recognizes is unknown. The germline CDR1 and CDR2 sequences are SGHNT and YYREEE (reference sequence). V was cut by 3 bases and J by 2 bases, with 10 bases left in between. The CDR3 contains 14 residues. A minimum of 6 micrograms of total RNA was extracted per sample. PCR was performed a second time for about 7 to 11 cycles using a sample-barcoded 5' primer and a J-beta primer mix. TCRdb fed the 5' RACE reads into MiXCR, producing one record per CDR3 protein. The repertoire holds approximately 1,000,000 distinct CDR3 sequences, with 35% to 40% as singletons. This sample was taken from a study of blood T cells in healthy people across ages. Study conclusions and caveats: Age advanced and TCR beta diversity per million T cells fell, roughly linearly. TCR beta diversity was tightly associated with the proportion of naive T cells. Naive and antigen-experienced cells were not separated, limiting conclusive comparison.

Sequencing input: blood. The receptor was derived from a man between 18 and 29 years old in good health. V is TRBV5-4 and J is TRBJ2-3, with D maybe TRBD2 (6 bases). The CDR3 DNA follows: TGTGCCAGCAGCTGGGACTCTAACACAGATACGCAGTATTTT. Residues: CASSWDSNTDTQYF.